The clone carrying this T cell receptor beta chain appeared a single time. The target antigen is unknown. The data stem from a study of CD8+CD57+ T cells in acquired aplastic anemia. Study details: CD4+ cell libraries from healthy donors averaged about 10.8 million reads.

Study-wide findings and caveats: Shared by patients and controls, almost 30 CD8+ CDR3s were abundant in patients.

Genomic DNA constituted the template upon which TCR beta VDJ and CDR3 profiling was performed. TCRdb analysed the reads with MiXCR anew, one entry per CDR3 protein. Among about 190,000 distinct CDR3 sequences listed, approximately 49% were seen once. Germline V gene sequence: CDR1 SEHNR, CDR2 FQNEAQ (reference sequence). CDR3 length equals 15 residues. V was pared by 2 bases and J by 1 base, with 11 bases between. The TCR sequence derives from a human donor in good health, serving as a control. The rearrangement uses TRBV7-9 and TRBJ1-1; tentative D call: TRBD1 (6 bases). Sequences were obtained from sorted CD4+, CD8+, or CD8+CD57+ T cells (not recorded which) from PBMCs. The CDR3 loop reads CASSLRGHTNTEAFF. CDR3 in DNA: TGTGCCAGCAGCTTAAGGGGACACACGAACACTGAAGCTTTCTTT.